One and the same sample provided the 21 T cell receptor beta chains below, sequenced in a study of blood T cell repertoires in COVID-19. Assay: immunoSEQ multiplex PCR; the TCRdb copy retains only in-frame clones and omits some. The table has 470,000 or so clones, roughly nine tenths seen once. Input material: PBMCs or T cells enriched from blood (not recorded which). The receptors stem from a young woman with acute COVID-19.

The rearrangement uses TRBV30 and TRBJ1-5, with TRBD1 identical over 7 bases. The J segment lost 4 bases and the V segment lost 5 bases, leaving 5 bases of the junction unmatched. Germline V lookup: CDR1 GTSNPN, CDR2 SVGIG (reference sequence). The CDR3 loop spans 13 amino acids. As DNA, the CDR3 is TGTGCCTGGGGGGCGACAGGGAATCAGCCCCAGCATTTT. Its protein product is CAWGATGNQPQHF.

Only one count was recorded for this clone. The V and J genes are TRBV7-9 and TRBJ2-2; D is undetermined. Trimming pared 1 base from V and 4 bases from J, leaving 10 bases between. CDR3 size: 15 residues. In germline, CDR1 is SEHNR, CDR2 FQNEAQ (reference sequence). The CDR3 here is CASSLVGRSTGELFF. The CDR3 DNA reads as TGTGCCAGCAGCTTAGTGGGCAGAAGCACCGGGGAGCTGTTTTTT.

V is TRBV6-5 and J is TRBJ1-2, with 8 positions matching TRBD1. Germline values: CDR1 MNHEY, CDR2 SVGAGI. J gave up 2 bases and V 0 bases, and 2 bases lay outside the gene matches. This CDR3 spans 15 amino acids. CDR3 nucleotides: TGTGCCAGCAGTTACTCGACAGGGGACAACTATGGCTACACCTTC. Translation gives CASSYSTGDNYGYTF.

The rearrangement uses TRBV11-3 and TRBJ2-5, with a tentative D call TRBD1 (6 bases). Trimming stripped 5 bases from V and 5 bases from J, with 12 bases between. This CDR3 is 13 amino acids long. Germline assignment: CDR1 SGHNT and CDR2 YENEEA. CDR3 bases: TGTGCCAGCAGCATAAACAGGGTTGAGACCCAGTACTTC. Translated, it gives CASSINRVETQYF.

V gene TRBV10-3 combines with J gene TRBJ1-1; D is possibly TRBD1 (6 bases). The CDR3 runs 11 residues. Looked up from germline, CDR1 is ENHRY and CDR2 is SYGVKD. Trimming left V 6 bases short and J 5 bases short, with 7 bases between. The CDR3 DNA reads as TGTGCCATCAGCCAGGGGACTGAAGCTTTCTTT. Its translation: CAISQGTEAFF.

This sequence joins TRBV12-3 or TRBV12-4 and TRBJ1-6, with D possibly matching TRBD1 (5 bases). The CDR3 loop spans 12 amino acids. V dropped 8 bases and J dropped 7 bases, with 9 bases sitting between them. This CDR3 reads CASAAGNSPLHF. CDR3 nucleotide sequence: TGTGCCAGCGCGGCAGGGAATTCACCCCTCCACTTT.

This chain uses TRBV6-2 or TRBV6-3 with TRBJ1-1, with 8 bases lining up with TRBD1. This CDR3 contains 14 residues. Losses at the gene ends were 6 bases for V and 7 bases for J; bases not matched to a gene: 10. Germline values: CDR1 MNHEY, CDR2 SVGEGT. CDR3 nucleotide sequence: TGTGCCAGCAGCACAGGGGGAAGATGGTTTGAAGCTTTCTTT. Translated, it gives CASSTGGRWFEAFF.

The rearrangement joins TRBV27 to TRBJ2-2; D gene uncertain. The CDR3 spans 13 residues. Germline CDR1 MNHEY, CDR2 SMNVEV (reference sequence). V shed 0 bases and J shed 4 bases, with 3 bases lying between them. This CDR3 is CASSLSLTGELFF. CDR3 in DNA: TGTGCCAGCAGTTTATCCCTCACCGGGGAGCTGTTTTTT.

This clone was seen a handful of times. This chain joins TRBV6-5 and TRBJ1-2; 7 bases agree with TRBD1. Trimming removed 4 bases from V and 4 bases from J; junction bases left unmatched: 3. From germline, CDR1 is MNHEY and CDR2 SVGAGI. This CDR3 has 13 amino acids. CDR3 nucleotide sequence: TGTGCCAGCAGTTTGGGACAGAGCTATGGCTACACCTTC. This codes for CASSLGQSYGYTF.

This chain joins TRBV5-1 and TRBJ1-4; 11 bases map to TRBD1. V shed 8 bases, J shed 8 bases, and the junction held 8 bases outside the gene matches. Germline lookup yields CDR1 SGHRS and CDR2 YFSETQ. The CDR3 has 14 residues. In DNA form, the CDR3 reads TGCGCCAGTCACGGAGGGACAGGGGGAGAAAAACTGTTTTTT. Translation gives CASHGGTGGEKLFF.

The gene calls are TRBV28 and TRBJ1-3; D unclear. Trimming pared 7 bases from V and 0 bases from J, leaving 16 bases between. From germline, CDR1 is MDHEN and CDR2 SYDVKM. This CDR3 is 16 amino acids long. CDR3 in amino acids: CASTPPVGISGNTIYF. CDR3 in DNA: TGTGCCAGCACCCCTCCCGTCGGTATCTCTGGAAACACCATATATTTT.

The chain couples TRBV9 to TRBJ1-4; 7 bases are a match to TRBD1. CDR3 size: 16 residues. V dropped 3 bases and J dropped 7; count of bases not matched to a gene: 12. The germline V gene has CDR1 SGDLS and CDR2 YYNGEE. The CDR3 sequence is CASSETGTEGSEKLFF. The CDR3 region has the DNA TGTGCCAGCAGCGAGACAGGGACCGAAGGTAGTGAAAAACTGTTTTTT.

This clone was detected only a few times. The chain employs TRBV7-9 and TRBJ1-1, with D possibly TRBD1 on 5 matching bases. Trimming removed 1 base at V and 4 bases at J, with 13 bases between. The CDR3 covers 15 residues. The germline V gene encodes CDR1 SEHNR and CDR2 FQNEAQ (reference sequence). Here the CDR3 reads CASSLVGREGTEAFF. CDR3 coding DNA: TGTGCCAGCAGCTTAGTAGGCAGGGAGGGCACTGAAGCTTTCTTT.

The chain carries TRBV12-3 or TRBV12-4 and TRBJ2-3, with TRBD2 matching over 7 bases. With V trimmed by 5 bases and J by 10 bases, 6 bases remained unmatched. The CDR3 spans 12 residues. The CDR3 is CASSTGLVAQYF. The DNA of the CDR3 is TGTGCCAGCAGTACCGGACTAGTAGCGCAGTATTTT.

The chain has TRBV7-9 and TRBJ1-1; 8 bases align to TRBD1. Looked up from germline, CDR1 is SEHNR and CDR2 is FQNEAQ (reference sequence). Germline trimming cut 4 bases from V and 5 bases from J; bases unmatched to any gene: 6. The CDR3 runs to 14 residues. The CDR3 sequence is CASSSQGVDTEAFF. The CDR3 nucleotides are TGTGCCAGCAGCTCACAGGGGGTGGATACTGAAGCTTTCTTT. The full variable domain, in which reference TRBV7-9 and TRBJ1-1 provide the parts outside the CDR3, is DTGVSQNPRHKITKRGQNVTFRCDPISEHNRLYWYRQTLGQGPEFLTYFQNEAQLEKSRLLSDRFSAERPKGSFSTLEIQRTEQGDSAMYLCASSSQGVDTEAFFGQGTRLTVV.

The gene calls are TRBV18 and TRBJ2-7; a possible D gene is TRBD1 (7 bases). Between the trimmed V and J ends, which lost 2 bases and 5 bases, there was a span of 16 bases. This CDR3 spans 15 amino acids. CDR1 and CDR2 (germline): KGHSH, LQKENI. The CDR3 spells CASSPGSGGFDEQYF. The CDR3 coding sequence is TGTGCCAGCTCACCAGGTTCAGGGGGGTTCGACGAGCAGTACTTC.

The V and J genes are TRBV10-3 and TRBJ2-4; possible D gene TRBD1, 6 bases. CDR3 length equals 14 residues. V dropped 3 bases and J dropped 6 bases, with 12 bases sitting between them. Germline V CDR1 and CDR2: ENHRY, SYGVKD. The CDR3 region is CAISDLDRSNIQYF. DNA for the CDR3: TGTGCCATCAGTGATCTTGACAGGTCAAACATTCAGTACTTC.

The CDR3 loop is CASSQEVSQNYGYTF. The CDR3 nucleotides are TGCGCCAGCAGCCAAGAGGTATCGCAGAACTATGGCTACACCTTC. The gene calls are TRBV4-1 and TRBJ1-2; D gene ambiguous. Trimming shortened V by 0 bases and J by 2 bases, and 10 bases separated the two germline ends. CDR3 size: 15 residues. Per the germline V gene, CDR1 is MGHRA and CDR2 is YSYEKL.

This clone has only a few counts. The CDR3 nucleotides are TGTGCCAGCAGCTTAGTCTCGTCGGCCGGGGGTGAAGCTTTCTTT. Its protein is CASSLVSSAGGEAFF. The chain carries TRBV7-2 and TRBJ1-1; TRBD1 might be the D (5 bases). V lost 1 base and J lost 7, with 16 bases in between. This CDR3 is 15 amino acids long. The V gene's germline CDR1 is SGHTA and CDR2 FQGNSA. The full variable domain, completed using reference TRBV7-2 and TRBJ1-1, is GAGVSQSPSNKVTEKGKDVELRCDPISGHTALYWYRQSLGQGLEFLIYFQGNSAPDKSGLPSDRFSAERTGGSVSTLTIQRTQQEDSAVYLCASSLVSSAGGEAFFGQGTRLTVV.

The chain recombines TRBV29-1 with TRBJ2-3; D perhaps matches TRBD2 (6 bases). Trimming took off 3 bases at V and 5 bases at J, with 9 bases between the two ends. This CDR3 region has 12 residues. Germline V CDR1 and CDR2: SQVTM, ANQGSEA. Written as DNA, the CDR3 is TGCAGCGTTGATCGGGGGAGAGATACGCAGTATTTT. As protein: CSVDRGRDTQYF.

This rearrangement joins TRBV28 to TRBJ2-1; 10 bases match TRBD2. After removal of 5 bases from V and 0 bases from J, the junction contained 4 bases not matched to a gene. The CDR3 sequence is 16 residues long. The germline gives CDR1 MDHEN, CDR2 SYDVKM. The CDR3 DNA sequence: TGTGCCAGCAGTAGCTCTAGCGGGAGCTCCTACAATGAGCAGTTCTTC. It encodes CASSSSSGSSYNEQFF.